The 18 T cell receptor beta chains below were found in one sample sequenced in a study of chemoradiotherapy in HPV16-positive cancers. Sequencing was performed with immunoSEQ multiplex PCR; in TCRdb, only in-frame clones are kept and a portion is missing. The sample carries some 7,300 clones, approximately 91% recorded once. This material was collected from a patient who underwent chemoradiotherapy. These receptor sequences come from a human donor with HPV-associated anogenital cancer.

The V call is TRBV11-3, the J call TRBJ2-3; D remains ambiguous. Germline assignment: CDR1 SGHNT and CDR2 YENEEA. The CDR3 runs 12 residues. Trimming left V 6 bases short and J 1 base short, with 5 bases between. The CDR3 DNA reads as TGTGCCAGCAGTCTGGGCACAGATACGCAGTATTTT. Translated: CASSLGTDTQYF.

This clone was seen a single time. The V gene is TRBV5-4, the J gene TRBJ1-2, with D unclear. Trimming stripped 1 base from V and 5 bases from J, with 12 bases between. Looked up from germline, CDR1 is SGHNT and CDR2 is YYREEE (reference sequence). There are 14 residues in the CDR3. This CDR3 reads CASSLIQRRYGYTF. Here the CDR3 DNA reads TGTGCCAGCAGCTTGATACAGCGTCGGTATGGCTACACCTTC.

The chain links TRBV5-1 to TRBJ2-5, with 7 nucleotides matching TRBD1. CDR1 and CDR2 from the germline V gene are SGHRS and YFSETQ. CDR3 length equals 15 residues. J lost 4 bases, V lost 5 bases, and 11 bases had no gene match. CDR3 residues: CASRASPGTVETQYF. CDR3 nucleotides: TGCGCCAGCAGAGCCTCCCCCGGGACAGTAGAGACCCAGTACTTC.

V and J are TRBV11-3 and TRBJ2-7; possibly TRBD2 for D (5 bases). Trimming removed 3 bases at V and 5 bases at J, with 23 bases between. The CDR3 is 17 amino acids. The germline V gene has CDR1 SGHNT and CDR2 YENEEA. The CDR3 protein is CASSFVSGGGNNHEQYF. In DNA, the CDR3 is TGTGCCAGCAGCTTCGTATCCGGCGGAGGTAATAACCACGAGCAGTACTTC. Looking up the rest from reference TRBV11-3 and TRBJ2-7 gives the full variable domain: EAGVVQSPRYKIIEKKQPVAFWCNPISGHNTLYWYLQNLGQGPELLIRYENEEAVDDSQLPKDRFSAERLKGVDSTLKIQPAELGDSAVYLCASSFVSGGGNNHEQYFGPGTRLTVT.

This chain uses TRBV11-3 with TRBJ2-3; 12 nucleotides agree with TRBD2. This CDR3 comprises 16 residues. The germline V gene has CDR1 SGHNT and CDR2 YENEEA. The V segment lost 2 bases and the J segment 4 bases; nucleotides outside the gene matches: 4. CDR3 in DNA: TGTGCCAGCAGCTTACTAGCGGGGGGGCAGTCAGATACGCAGTATTTT. Translated: CASSLLAGGQSDTQYF. Filled out from reference TRBV11-3 and TRBJ2-3, the complete variable domain reads EAGVVQSPRYKIIEKKQPVAFWCNPISGHNTLYWYLQNLGQGPELLIRYENEEAVDDSQLPKDRFSAERLKGVDSTLKIQPAELGDSAVYLCASSLLAGGQSDTQYFGPGTRLTVL.

The V call is TRBV15, the J call TRBJ1-2, with unresolved D. Germline CDR1 is LNHNV and CDR2 is YYDKDF (reference sequence). V gave up 0 bases and J gave up 10 bases, with 12 bases separating them. This CDR3 is 13 amino acids long. CDR3: CATSRDRLQVYTF. CDR3 bases: TGTGCCACCAGCAGAGATCGGCTTCAGGTCTACACCTTC. Full variable domain (outside the CDR3, taken from reference TRBV15 and TRBJ1-2): DAMVIQNPRYQVTQFGKPVTLSCSQTLNHNVMYWYQQKSSQAPKLLFHYYDKDFNNEADTPDNFQSRRPNTSFCFLDIRSPGLGDTAMYLCATSRDRLQVYTFGSGTRLTVV.

As DNA, the CDR3 is TGTGCCAGAAGCCGGACAGGGGGCTTTAACCCCTACAATGAGCAGTTCTTC. Translated: CARSRTGGFNPYNEQFF. The V call is TRBV5-3, the J call TRBJ2-1; 11 bases are shared with TRBD1. TRBV5-3 has ORF status, its function being uncertain. The CDR3 runs 17 residues. Trimming took 4 bases from V and 2 from J; bases not matched to a gene: 8.

The chain has TRBV5-4 and TRBJ1-2, with D hard to call. V lost 0 bases and J lost 4, with 7 bases in between. CDR1 is SGHNT, CDR2 YYREEE, per germline (reference sequence). The length of the CDR3 is 13 residues. CDR3 region: CASSLGLGYGYTF. The CDR3 DNA follows: TGTGCCAGCAGCTTGGGGTTAGGCTATGGCTACACCTTC.

Comments on this clone: An end of the junction differs from the germline gene, which may be a read error. This rearrangement joins TRBV6-5 to TRBJ2-1; possibly TRBD2 for D (5 bases). The germline CDR1 and CDR2 sequences are MNHEY and SVGAGI. This CDR3 has 13 amino acids. CDR3 region: CASSPFRGSLRVF. In DNA, the CDR3 is TGTGCCAGCAGCCCTTTTCGGGGATCTCTTCGGGTCTTC.

V usage is TRBV11-3 and J usage is TRBJ1-1; no firm D call. The V end was cut by 1 base, the J end by 0 bases, with 9 bases between. This CDR3 has 15 residues. CDR1 and CDR2 from the germline V gene are SGHNT and YENEEA. CDR3 DNA: TGTGCCAGCAGCTTAGGGGTTGGTTTGAACACTGAAGCTTTCTTT. Translating gives CASSLGVGLNTEAFF. Using reference TRBV11-3 and TRBJ1-1 for the parts outside the CDR3, the full variable domain is EAGVVQSPRYKIIEKKQPVAFWCNPISGHNTLYWYLQNLGQGPELLIRYENEEAVDDSQLPKDRFSAERLKGVDSTLKIQPAELGDSAVYLCASSLGVGLNTEAFFGQGTRLTVV.

DNA of the CDR3: TGTGCCAGCAGTGGCGGCACCTACAATGAGCAGTTCTTC. Protein: CASSGGTYNEQFF. The chain links TRBV2 to TRBJ2-1; the D is unclear. The germline V gene has CDR1 SNHLY and CDR2 FYNNEI. The CDR3 consists of 13 residues. Trimming shortened V by 4 bases and J by 2 bases, and 6 bases separated the two germline ends.

This clone was detected only a few times. Other DNA sequences within the sample encode an identical CDR3. The V gene is TRBV18, the J gene TRBJ2-7; tentatively, D is TRBD2 (5 bases). CDR1 and CDR2 (germline): KGHSH, LQKENI. Trimming pared 3 bases from V and 5 bases from J, leaving 14 bases between. CDR3 length: 14 residues. This CDR3 reads CASSPIGRVHEQYF. The CDR3 region has the DNA TGTGCCAGCTCACCGATAGGGCGGGTCCACGAGCAGTACTTC.

This chain uses TRBV7-2 with TRBJ2-1, with D perhaps matching TRBD1 or TRBD2 (5 bases each). CDR1 is SGHTA and CDR2 is FQGNSA in the germline V gene. The CDR3 length is 14 residues. Trimming stripped 3 bases from V and 4 bases from J, with 10 bases between. Written as DNA, the CDR3 is TGTGCCAGCAGCTTCCCCGGGACGTACAATGAGCAGTTCTTC. It is translated as CASSFPGTYNEQFF.

The chain links TRBV11-2 to TRBJ2-2; D is perhaps TRBD1 or TRBD2 (5 bases each). V dropped 4 bases and J dropped 7 bases, with 19 bases sitting between them. The germline V gene encodes CDR1 SGHAT and CDR2 FQNNGV. The CDR3 is 16 amino acids. The CDR3 DNA reads as TGTGCCAGCAGCTCTGGTCGGGACCCCTATGGCGGGGAGCTGTTTTTT. Protein product: CASSSGRDPYGGELFF. Combining the CDR3 with reference TRBV11-2 and TRBJ2-2 gives the whole variable domain EAGVAQSPRYKIIEKRQSVAFWCNPISGHATLYWYQQILGQGPKLLIQFQNNGVVDDSQLPKDRFSAERLKGVDSTLKIQPAKLEDSAVYLCASSSGRDPYGGELFFGEGSRLTVL.

The CDR3 loop reads CASGVGFNTIYF. CDR3 DNA sequence: TGTGCCTCGGGAGTCGGTTTTAACACCATATATTTT. The rearrangement uses TRBV6-1 and TRBJ1-3; D is unresolved. Looked up from germline, CDR1 is MNHNS and CDR2 is SASEGT. The V end was cut by 11 bases, the J end by 7 bases, with 15 bases between. This CDR3 comprises 12 residues.

The genes are TRBV6-1 and TRBJ1-2, with TRBD1 matching over 10 bases. CDR3 size: 15 residues. Germline V gene data show CDR1 as MNHNS and CDR2 as SASEGT. The trim removed 4 bases at V and 4 bases at J, leaving 6 bases unmatched. The CDR3 coding sequence is TGTGCCAGCAGTGCGACCGGACAGGGGGGCTATGGCTACACCTTC. Translation: CASSATGQGGYGYTF.

V gene TRBV12-5 combines with J gene TRBJ2-5; D is uncertain. V lost 0 bases and J 5 bases, leaving 7 bases between the germline ends. Germline CDR1 is LGHNT and CDR2 is FRNRAP. This CDR3 contains 13 residues. The CDR3 is CASGLVPGETQYF. The CDR3 DNA follows: TGTGCTAGTGGTTTGGTACCCGGGGAGACCCAGTACTTC.

V is TRBV18 and J is TRBJ2-1; 7 bases are a match to TRBD2. This CDR3 region has 16 residues. Germline lookup yields CDR1 KGHSH and CDR2 LQKENI. Trimming took 0 bases from V and 2 from J; bases not matched to a gene: 4. The CDR3 reads CASSPPLATTYNEQFF. The CDR3 region has the DNA TGTGCCAGCTCACCACCACTAGCGACGACCTACAATGAGCAGTTCTTC.